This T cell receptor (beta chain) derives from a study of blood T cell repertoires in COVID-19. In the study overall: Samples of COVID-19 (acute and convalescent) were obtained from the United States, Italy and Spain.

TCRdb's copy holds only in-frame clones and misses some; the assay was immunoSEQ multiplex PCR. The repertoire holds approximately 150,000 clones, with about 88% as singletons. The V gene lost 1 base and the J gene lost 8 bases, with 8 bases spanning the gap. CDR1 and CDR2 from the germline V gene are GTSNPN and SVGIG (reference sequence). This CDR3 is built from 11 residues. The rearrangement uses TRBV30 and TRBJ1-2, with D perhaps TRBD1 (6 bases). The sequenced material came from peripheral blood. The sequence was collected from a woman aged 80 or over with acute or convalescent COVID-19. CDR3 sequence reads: CAWSGGGGYTF. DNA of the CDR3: TGTGCCTGGAGTGGCGGGGGCGGCTACACCTTC.